One sample yielded the 8 T cell receptor beta chains listed below, sequenced in a study of blood T cell repertoires in COVID-19. Using immunoSEQ multiplex PCR, the repertoire was profiled, and TCRdb retains in-frame clones only, with some absent. The repertoire has about 120,000 clones, more than 80% of them found once; the top ten carry approximately 4.3%. What was sequenced was peripheral blood. Source of these receptors: a man aged 35 to 55 with acute or convalescent COVID-19.

This chain uses TRBV11-3 with TRBJ2-2, with 7 bases identical to TRBD2. Germline trimming cut 5 bases from V and 4 bases from J; bases unmatched to any gene: 7. Germline assignment: CDR1 SGHNT and CDR2 YENEEA. The CDR3 is 15 amino acids. The CDR3 DNA is TGTGCCAGCAGCCCATCAACGGGGGGCACCGGGGAGCTGTTTTTT. Protein: CASSPSTGGTGELFF.

CDR3 loop: CASSPKGLAGGNTGELFF. DNA for the CDR3: TGTGCCAGCAGCCCCAAAGGACTAGCGGGGGGGAACACCGGGGAGCTGTTTTTT. J is TRBJ2-2 and V is TRBV4-2; 14 nucleotides match TRBD2. Per germline, CDR1 LGHNA and CDR2 YNFKEQ. This CDR3 spans 18 amino acids. V was pared by 4 bases and J by 1 base, with 5 bases of the junction left unmatched.

V usage is TRBV19 and J usage is TRBJ1-4, with unresolved D. From germline, CDR1 is LNHDA and CDR2 SQIVND (reference sequence). The CDR3 has 16 residues. Trimming took off 4 bases at V and 0 bases at J, with 12 bases between the two ends. The CDR3 reads CASSNERSATNEKLFF. CDR3 bases: TGTGCCAGTAGTAACGAGCGATCTGCAACTAATGAAAAACTGTTTTTT.

V is TRBV6-1 and J is TRBJ1-5, with D possibly TRBD1 on 5 matching bases. CDR1 and CDR2 from the germline V gene are MNHNS and SASEGT. The CDR3 covers 12 residues. Between the trimmed V and J ends, which lost 2 bases and 11 bases, there was a span of 10 bases. The CDR3 spells CASSERDRAQHF. In nucleotides, the CDR3 is TGTGCCAGCAGTGAAAGAGACAGAGCCCAGCATTTT.

This clone was seen a few times. The CDR3 protein is CSASTGTHEQYF. DNA for the CDR3: TGCAGTGCCAGTACAGGGACCCACGAGCAGTACTTC. The V gene is TRBV20-1, the J gene TRBJ2-7, with D possibly being TRBD1 (6 bases). V shed 6 bases and J shed 5 bases, with 14 bases lying between them. This CDR3 contains 12 residues. CDR1 and CDR2 from the germline V gene are DFQATT and SNEGSKA (reference sequence).

The chain is built from TRBV5-1 and TRBJ2-5; D may be TRBD2 (6 bases). The CDR3 runs 14 residues. Per germline, CDR1 SGHRS and CDR2 YFSETQ. V lost 4 bases and J 3 bases, leaving 13 bases between the germline ends. The CDR3 loop reads CASSAGLREETQYF. The CDR3 DNA reads as TGCGCCAGCAGCGCGGGACTCAGGGAAGAGACCCAGTACTTC.

The CDR3 is CASSLVGQGATYGYTF. The CDR3 DNA is TGTGCCAGCAGCTTAGTTGGACAGGGGGCAACCTATGGCTACACCTTC. The V gene is TRBV7-2, the J gene TRBJ1-2; TRBD1 agrees at 11 bases. This CDR3 has 16 amino acids. V shed 1 base and J 4 bases; nucleotides not matched to a gene: 5. CDR1 SGHTA and CDR2 FQGNSA come from the germline V gene.

The chain recombines TRBV2 with TRBJ2-5, with TRBD2 matching 7 bases. The CDR3 runs to 15 residues. Germline CDR1 SNHLY, CDR2 FYNNEI. V trimming: 6 bases; J trimming: 5 bases; junction bases outside the gene matches: 12. The CDR3 here is CASRLLGLEGETQYF. Written as DNA, the CDR3 is TGTGCCAGCAGACTCCTCGGACTAGAAGGGGAGACCCAGTACTTC. The variable domain in full, with the rest retrieved from reference TRBV2 and TRBJ2-5, is EPEVTQTPSHQVTQMGQEVILRCVPISNHLYFYWYRQILGQKVEFLVSFYNNEISEKSEIFDDQFSVERPDGSNFTLKIRSTKLEDSAMYFCASRLLGLEGETQYFGPGTRLLVL.